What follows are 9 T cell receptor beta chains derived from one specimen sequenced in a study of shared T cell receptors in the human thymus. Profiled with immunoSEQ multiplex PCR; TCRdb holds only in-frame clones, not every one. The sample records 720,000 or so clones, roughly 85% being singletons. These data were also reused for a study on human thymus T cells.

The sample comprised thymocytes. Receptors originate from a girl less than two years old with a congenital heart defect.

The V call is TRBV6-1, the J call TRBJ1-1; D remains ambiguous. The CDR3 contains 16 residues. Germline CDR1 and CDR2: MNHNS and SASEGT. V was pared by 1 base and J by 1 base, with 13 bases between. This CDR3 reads CASSEVEGARNTEAFF. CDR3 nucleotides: TGTGCCAGCAGTGAAGTAGAGGGTGCCCGGAACACTGAAGCTTTCTTT.

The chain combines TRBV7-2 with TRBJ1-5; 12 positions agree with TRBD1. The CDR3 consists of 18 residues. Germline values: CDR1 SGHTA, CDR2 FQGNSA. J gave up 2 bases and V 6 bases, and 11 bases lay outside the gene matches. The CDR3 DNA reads TGTGCCAGCAGGCTACCGGGACAGGGGGCAACGGGCAATCAGCCCCAGCATTTT. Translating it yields CASRLPGQGATGNQPQHF.

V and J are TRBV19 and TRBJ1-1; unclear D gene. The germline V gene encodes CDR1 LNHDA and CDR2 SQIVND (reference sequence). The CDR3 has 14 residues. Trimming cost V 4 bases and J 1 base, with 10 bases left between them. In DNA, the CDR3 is TGTGCCAGTAGTAGGCCCGGGAGGAACACTGAAGCTTTCTTT. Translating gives CASSRPGRNTEAFF.

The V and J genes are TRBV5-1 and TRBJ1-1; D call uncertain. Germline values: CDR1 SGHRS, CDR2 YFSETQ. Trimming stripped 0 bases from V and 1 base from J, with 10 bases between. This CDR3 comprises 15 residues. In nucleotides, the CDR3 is TGCGCCAGCAGCTTGGACCCGGGAGAGAACACTGAAGCTTTCTTT. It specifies CASSLDPGENTEAFF.

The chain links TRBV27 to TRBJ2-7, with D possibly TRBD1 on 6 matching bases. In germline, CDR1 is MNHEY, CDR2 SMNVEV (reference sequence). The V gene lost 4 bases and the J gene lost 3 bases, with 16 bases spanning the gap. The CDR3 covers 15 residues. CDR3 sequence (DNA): TGTGCCAGCAGTTGTCGGACAGACCAGTTCTACGAGCAGTACTTC. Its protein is CASSCRTDQFYEQYF.

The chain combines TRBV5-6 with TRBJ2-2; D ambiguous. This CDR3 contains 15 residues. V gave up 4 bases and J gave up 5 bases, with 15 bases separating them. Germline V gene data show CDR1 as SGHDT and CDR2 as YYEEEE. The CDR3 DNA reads TGTGCCAGCAGCGACAAAAGGTCGGTAACCGGGGAGCTGTTTTTT. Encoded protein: CASSDKRSVTGELFF.

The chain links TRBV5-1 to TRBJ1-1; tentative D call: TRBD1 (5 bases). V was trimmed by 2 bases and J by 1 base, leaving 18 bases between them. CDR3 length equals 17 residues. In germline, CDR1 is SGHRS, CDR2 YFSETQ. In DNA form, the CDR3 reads TGCGCCAGCAGCTTAAACCCCCTCAGGGTCCAGAACACTGAAGCTTTCTTT. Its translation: CASSLNPLRVQNTEAFF.

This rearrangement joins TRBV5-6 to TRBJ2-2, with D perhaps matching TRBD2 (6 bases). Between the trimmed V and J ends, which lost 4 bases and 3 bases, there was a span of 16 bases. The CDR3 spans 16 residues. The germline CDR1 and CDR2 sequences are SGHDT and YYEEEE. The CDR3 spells CASSPRGTADTGELFF. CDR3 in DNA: TGTGCCAGCAGCCCCCGGGGGACCGCGGACACCGGGGAGCTGTTTTTT.

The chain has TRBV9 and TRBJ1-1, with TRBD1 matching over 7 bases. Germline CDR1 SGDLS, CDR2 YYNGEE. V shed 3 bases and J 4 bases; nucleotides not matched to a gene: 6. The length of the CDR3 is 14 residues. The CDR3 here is CASSAPAGGTEAFF. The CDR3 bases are TGTGCCAGCAGCGCCCCAGCAGGGGGCACTGAAGCTTTCTTT.